The 23 T cell receptor beta chains in this list originate from one sample, sequenced in a study of T cell responses to AZD1222 COVID-19 vaccine. The assay was immunoSEQ multiplex PCR, and TCRdb's table has in-frame clones only and misses some. The table shows more than 95,000 clones, with approximately 85% occurring only once. Here the sequenced sample was peripheral blood, taken on day 0 of MenACWY control vaccination. The source is an adult in good health.

The chain carries TRBV19 and TRBJ1-2, with TRBD1 matching over 10 bases. Germline CDR1 LNHDA, CDR2 SQIVND (reference sequence). This CDR3 contains 14 residues. The junction had 6 bases not matched to a gene; V was cut back by 5 bases and J by 6 bases. CDR3 loop: CASSSDRGLDGYTF. CDR3 bases: TGTGCCAGTAGTTCTGACAGGGGGCTGGATGGCTACACCTTC.

The V gene is TRBV14, the J gene TRBJ1-3; D remains unclear. V lost 2 bases and J lost 0, with 11 bases in between. CDR1 and CDR2 from the germline V gene are SGHDN and FVKESK. The CDR3 totals 16 residues. CDR3 loop: CASSQLWSASGNTIYF. The DNA of the CDR3 is TGTGCCAGCAGCCAATTATGGTCAGCCTCTGGAAACACCATATATTTT. The full variable domain, rest sourced from reference TRBV14 and TRBJ1-3, is EAGVTQFPSHSVIEKGQTVTLRCDPISGHDNLYWYRRVMGKEIKFLLHFVKESKQDESGMPNNRFLAERTGGTYSTLKVQPAELEDSGVYFCASSQLWSASGNTIYFGEGSWLTVV.

The chain has TRBV30 and TRBJ2-5; D may match TRBD1 or TRBD2 (5 bases each). CDR1 is GTSNPN, CDR2 SVGIG, per germline (reference sequence). This CDR3 region has 17 residues. With 0 bases removed from V and 2 bases from J, the gap between germline ends came to 19 bases. CDR3 nucleotides: TGTGCCTGGAGTGTGGGCCCCGTCTGGGGGATTCAAGAGACCCAGTACTTC. Translation gives CAWSVGPVWGIQETQYF.

The V and J genes are TRBV4-1 and TRBJ2-5; 7 positions agree with TRBD2. The CDR3 extends over 15 amino acids. The V segment lost 4 bases and the J segment 0 bases; nucleotides outside the gene matches: 5. Germline CDR1 MGHRA, CDR2 YSYEKL. As DNA, the CDR3 is TGCGCCAGCAGCCCCATTCGGGGGGACCAAGAGACCCAGTACTTC. Its translation is CASSPIRGDQETQYF.

The rearrangement uses TRBV6-6 and TRBJ2-7, with 7 positions matching TRBD1. Germline assignment: CDR1 MNHNY and CDR2 SVGAGI (reference sequence). The CDR3 has 14 residues. Trimming took 2 bases from V and 1 from J; bases not matched to a gene: 2. The CDR3 reads CASSYRDSSYEQYF. DNA of the CDR3: TGTGCCAGCAGTTACAGGGACAGTTCCTACGAGCAGTACTTC.

This clone showed up just once. The chain links TRBV6-1 to TRBJ2-3; D assignment may be TRBD1 or TRBD2 (5 bases each). The germline V gene encodes CDR1 MNHNS and CDR2 SASEGT. V gave up 1 base and J gave up 4 bases, with 6 bases separating them. The CDR3 runs 13 residues. For the CDR3, the DNA is TGTGCCAGCAGTGAAGAGGGACCAGATACGCAGTATTTT. Its translation: CASSEEGPDTQYF.

This chain joins TRBV19 and TRBJ2-7; either TRBD1 or TRBD2 may fit D (5 bases each). The CDR3 sequence is 14 residues long. The germline CDR1 and CDR2 sequences are LNHDA and SQIVND (reference sequence). Trimming took 3 bases from V and 6 from J, leaving 15 bases between them. The CDR3 here is CASSIRDLYGEQYF. The CDR3 DNA sequence: TGTGCCAGTAGTATCCGGGACCTCTATGGCGAGCAGTACTTC.

V gene TRBV28 combines with J gene TRBJ1-5; no firm D call. V lost 3 bases, J lost 5 bases, and 14 bases lay in between. CDR3 length: 15 residues. Germline V gene data show CDR1 as MDHEN and CDR2 as SYDVKM. The chain's CDR3 is CASSFKRRGDQPQHF. The CDR3 nucleotides read TGTGCCAGCAGTTTTAAGCGGAGAGGTGATCAGCCCCAGCATTTT.

V gene TRBV18 combines with J gene TRBJ2-5; D tentatively fits TRBD1 or TRBD2 (6 bases each). V lost 8 bases to trimming and J lost 2 bases, with 12 bases between them. Germline V gene sequence: CDR1 KGHSH, CDR2 LQKENI. The CDR3 loop spans 13 amino acids. This chain's CDR3 is CASQPGAQETQYF. CDR3 in DNA: TGTGCCAGCCAACCGGGGGCACAAGAGACCCAGTACTTC.

To note about this clone: Other DNA sequences from this sample encode an identical CDR3 as well. This chain connects TRBV18 to TRBJ2-5; D gene ambiguous. V lost 3 bases to trimming and J lost 2 bases, with 4 bases between them. The CDR3 is made up of 12 amino acids. CDR1 and CDR2 from the germline V gene are KGHSH and LQKENI. CDR3 protein: CASSPGQETQYF. The CDR3 DNA reads as TGTGCCAGCTCACCGGGTCAAGAGACCCAGTACTTC.

The chain is built from TRBV9 and TRBJ2-1; 10 nucleotides line up with TRBD2. This CDR3 contains 15 residues. Unmatched junction bases numbered 6, after V lost 5 bases and J lost 4 bases. The germline CDR1 and CDR2 sequences are SGDLS and YYNGEE. The CDR3 DNA is TGTGCCAGCAGTTCCCTAGCGGGGGAATACAATGAGCAGTTCTTC. Translated, it gives CASSSLAGEYNEQFF.

V gene TRBV3-1 (or the pseudogene TRBV3-2) combines with J gene TRBJ2-7; D is perhaps TRBD1 or TRBD2 (6 bases each). The CDR3 totals 15 residues. Trimming took off 8 bases at V and 2 bases at J, with 19 bases between the two ends. Germline V gene data show CDR1 as LGHDT and CDR2 as YNNKEL (reference sequence). The CDR3 spells CASRAKGGRTYEQYF. As DNA, the CDR3 is TGTGCCAGCCGAGCGAAGGGGGGTCGGACCTACGAGCAGTACTTC.

The gene calls are TRBV5-1 and TRBJ2-2, with D unresolved. The V gene lost 0 bases and the J gene lost 4 bases, with 10 bases spanning the gap. CDR1 and CDR2 from the germline V gene are SGHRS and YFSETQ. The CDR3 contains 15 residues. The chain's CDR3 is CASSLAAGPTGELFF. For the CDR3, the DNA is TGCGCCAGCAGCTTGGCGGCAGGCCCCACCGGGGAGCTGTTTTTT.

This sequence joins TRBV9 and TRBJ2-3; 13 bases match TRBD2. Germline CDR1 and CDR2: SGDLS and YYNGEE. V gave up 3 bases and J gave up 2 bases; unmatched junction bases: 6. CDR3 length: 17 residues. The CDR3 loop is CASSATGLAGPTDTQYF. CDR3 in DNA: TGTGCCAGCAGCGCAACGGGACTAGCGGGGCCCACAGATACGCAGTATTTT.

The V and J genes are TRBV7-8 and TRBJ1-1; D remains unclear. V dropped 4 bases and J dropped 1 base, with 13 bases sitting between them. Germline CDR1 SGHVS, CDR2 FQNEAQ. The CDR3 consists of 15 residues. Here the CDR3 DNA reads TGTGCCAGCAGCTCCGCGGCAGGACCGAACACTGAAGCTTTCTTT. It translates to CASSSAAGPNTEAFF.

The chain carries TRBV6-4 and TRBJ1-5, with a tentative D call TRBD1 (6 bases). The V gene's germline CDR1 is MRHNA and CDR2 SNTAGT. The CDR3 consists of 18 residues. Trimming removed 7 bases from V and 4 bases from J, with 26 bases in between. This CDR3 reads CASIREHVTCRGNQPQHF. Here the CDR3 DNA reads TGTGCCAGCATTCGAGAACACGTGACGTGCAGGGGAAATCAGCCCCAGCATTTT.

This sequence joins TRBV23-1 and TRBJ1-2; TRBD1 matches 11 bases. TRBV23-1 is assigned to the ORF class and has an uncertain function. The CDR3 totals 15 residues. The ends lost 0 bases at V and 6 bases at J; junction bases unmatched: 3. The CDR3 DNA reads TGCGCCAGCAGTCAATCCGAGGGACAGGGGGATGGCTACACCTTC. Translation: CASSQSEGQGDGYTF.

This clone was picked up one time. V and J are TRBV7-2 and TRBJ2-7, with 10 bases identical to TRBD2. The CDR3 is 16 amino acids. J was trimmed by 4 bases and V by 1 base; bases with no gene match: 7. Germline CDR1 reads SGHTA; CDR2 reads FQGNSA. The CDR3, as DNA: TGTGCCAGCAGCTTAGGCGGTAGCGGGGGGCTTTACGAGCAGTACTTC. It yields the protein CASSLGGSGGLYEQYF.

The rearrangement joins TRBV7-2 to TRBJ2-7, with 11 bases lining up with TRBD1. Unmatched junction bases numbered 10, after V lost 5 bases and J lost 4 bases. The germline V gene encodes CDR1 SGHTA and CDR2 FQGNSA. The CDR3 covers 16 residues. The CDR3: CASSPWTGGHNYEQYF. CDR3 nucleotides: TGTGCCAGCAGCCCCTGGACAGGGGGCCACAATTACGAGCAGTACTTC. The whole variable domain, remainder taken from reference TRBV7-2 and TRBJ2-7, is GAGVSQSPSNKVTEKGKDVELRCDPISGHTALYWYRQSLGQGLEFLIYFQGNSAPDKSGLPSDRFSAERTGGSVSTLTIQRTQQEDSAVYLCASSPWTGGHNYEQYFGPGTRLTVT.

This chain joins TRBV6-2 or TRBV6-3 and TRBJ1-1; 8 bases are a match to TRBD1. Trimming took 0 bases from V and 3 from J; bases not matched to a gene: 6. Germline loops: CDR1 MNHEY, CDR2 SVGEGT. The CDR3 spans 16 residues. The CDR3 region has the DNA TGTGCCAGCAGTTACTCCCTGGACAGGGCGGACACTGAAGCTTTCTTT. It is translated as CASSYSLDRADTEAFF.

The chain recombines TRBV24-1 with TRBJ1-4; D may be TRBD1 (5 bases). This CDR3 is built from 13 residues. Germline V lookup: CDR1 KGHDR, CDR2 SFDVKD. V lost 6 bases and J lost 8, with 12 bases in between. The chain's CDR3 is CATSFPGSEKLFF. CDR3 nucleotide sequence: TGTGCCACCAGTTTCCCAGGGAGCGAAAAACTGTTTTTT.

The V call is TRBV5-4, the J call TRBJ2-3; TRBD1 aligns across 9 bases. With 4 bases clipped from V and 5 bases from J, the junction kept 11 bases outside the gene matches. The CDR3 loop spans 16 amino acids. Germline CDR1 and CDR2: SGHNT and YYREEE (reference sequence). CDR3 coding DNA: TGTGCCAGCAGCCCCCCTCCGGGACAGGGTAGAGATACGCAGTATTTT. Residues: CASSPPPGQGRDTQYF.

The genes are TRBV6-5 and TRBJ2-3, with 10 bases fitting TRBD1. Germline V lookup: CDR1 MNHEY, CDR2 SVGAGI. V was clipped by 6 bases and J by 4 bases; unmatched bases: 1. The CDR3 spans 13 residues. CDR3 bases: TGTGCCAGCAGGGGACAGGGGCCAGATACGCAGTATTTT. Translated: CASRGQGPDTQYF.